One sample yielded the 32 T cell receptor beta chains listed below, sequenced in a study of T cells in Graves' hyperthyroidism and ophthalmopathy. Amplified regions were TCR beta CDR3 sequences from RNA transcripts. The TCR CDR3 first-round RT-PCR relied on the HTBI primer set. One entry per CDR3 protein results from TCRdb running MiXCR on the multiplex PCR reads. The data hold about 480,000 distinct CDR3 sequences, with 20% to 25% observed a single time. Sequencing used blood. The receptors stem from a woman in her sixties or seventies with Graves' ophthalmopathy.

V gene TRBV12-5 combines with J gene TRBJ2-1, with 12 bases aligning to TRBD2. Trimming removed 6 bases from V and 5 bases from J; junction bases left unmatched: 5. There are 15 residues in the CDR3. Germline CDR1 and CDR2: LGHNT and FRNRAP. The CDR3 reads CASGIGLAGNNEQFF. As DNA, the CDR3 is TGTGCTAGTGGGATAGGACTAGCGGGAAACAATGAGCAGTTCTTC.

This clonotype has at least ten counts. The V gene is TRBV2, the J gene TRBJ2-5; 7 bases are shared with TRBD1. CDR3 length: 12 residues. Germline V gene data show CDR1 as SNHLY and CDR2 as FYNNEI. The junction had 5 bases not matched to a gene; V was cut back by 8 bases and J by 5 bases. CDR3 DNA sequence: TGTGCCAGCGATACAGGGGCCGAGACCCAGTACTTC. This codes for CASDTGAETQYF.

This clonotype appeared once. Written as DNA, the CDR3 is TGTGCCAGCAGTTCGACCCAGTTCTTC. Translated, it gives CASSSTQFF. This sequence joins TRBV6-2 or TRBV6-3 and TRBJ2-5; D remains ambiguous. The J call may not be correct, given that the DNA end is closer to TRBJ2-1. Germline CDR1 MNHEY, CDR2 SVGEGT. This CDR3 is 9 amino acids long.

The chain employs TRBV30 and TRBJ1-6; the D is unclear. The V end was cut by 0 bases, the J end by 10 bases, with 7 bases between. This CDR3 has 12 residues. Per the germline V gene, CDR1 is GTSNPN and CDR2 is SVGIG (reference sequence). CDR3 nucleotides: TGTGCCTGGAGTGTAACTCCCTCACCCCTCCACTTT. Residues: CAWSVTPSPLHF.

The chain carries TRBV6-2 or TRBV6-3 and TRBJ1-5, with no clear D. There are 12 residues in the CDR3. Deletions cut 8 bases from V and 9 bases from J, with 14 bases between. The germline gives CDR1 MNHEY, CDR2 SVGEGT. CDR3 sequence reads: CASSEPRSPQHF. The CDR3 DNA is TGTGCCAGCTCCGAACCGCGTTCGCCCCAGCATTTT.

This sequence joins TRBV30 and TRBJ1-5; D gene ambiguous. This CDR3 comprises 13 residues. The ends were cut back, 2 bases at V and 0 bases at J, with 5 bases in the middle. In germline, CDR1 is GTSNPN, CDR2 SVGIG (reference sequence). CDR3 DNA sequence: TGTGCCTGGAGTAGGTATAGCAATCAGCCCCAGCATTTT. Translated: CAWSRYSNQPQHF.

Many counts were recorded for this clonotype. The V call is TRBV6-5, the J call TRBJ1-1; D is unresolved. The CDR3 has 14 amino acids. Between the trimmed V and J ends, which lost 0 bases and 1 base, there was a span of 6 bases. Germline lookup yields CDR1 MNHEY and CDR2 SVGAGI. The CDR3 loop is CASSYSWGNTEAFF. The CDR3 nucleotides read TGTGCCAGCAGTTACTCGTGGGGGAACACTGAAGCTTTCTTT.

This clonotype came up a few times. The chain uses TRBV5-6 and TRBJ1-4, with D possibly TRBD1 on 5 matching bases. The CDR3 is 16 amino acids. Looked up from germline, CDR1 is SGHDT and CDR2 is YYEEEE. The V and J ends lost 4 bases and 2 bases respectively, with 15 bases between them. This chain's CDR3 is CASSLLGLATNEKLFF. For the CDR3, the DNA is TGTGCCAGCAGCCTCCTGGGACTAGCCACTAATGAAAAACTGTTTTTT.

V gene TRBV7-9 combines with J gene TRBJ1-1, with D perhaps matching TRBD1 (5 bases). V was trimmed by 8 bases and J by 1 base, leaving 11 bases between them. The length of the CDR3 is 13 residues. Germline CDR1 is SEHNR and CDR2 is FQNEAQ (reference sequence). DNA for the CDR3: TGTGCCAGCTTGGTAAGGGGGAACACTGAAGCTTTCTTT. Its translation is CASLVRGNTEAFF.

This clonotype was counted between two and nine times. V and J are TRBV20-1 and TRBJ2-7; D could derive from TRBD1 or TRBD2 (5 bases each). The V and J ends lost 3 bases and 6 bases respectively, with 15 bases between them. Germline V gene sequence: CDR1 DFQATT, CDR2 SNEGSKA (reference sequence). This CDR3 is 13 amino acids long. The CDR3 nucleotides read TGCAGTGCTAGTAGAGGGGCACGGGGCGAGCAGTACTTC. As protein: CSASRGARGEQYF.

This clonotype was counted many times. The CDR3 DNA is TGTGCCAGCAGTTTGGCGCAGGGGGGGGTCTTGGCCAAAAACATTCAGTACTTC. This encodes CASSLAQGGVLAKNIQYF. J is TRBJ2-4 and V is TRBV28; D is perhaps TRBD1 or TRBD2 (7 bases each). The CDR3 length is 18 residues. Germline V gives CDR1 MDHEN, CDR2 SYDVKM. V was shortened by 3 bases and J by 1 base, with 19 bases between the two germline ends.

This clonotype was found a few times. This chain links TRBV12-5 with TRBJ2-5; unclear D gene. Germline V lookup: CDR1 LGHNT, CDR2 FRNRAP. This CDR3 region has 11 residues. Trimming removed 6 bases from V and 5 bases from J, with 7 bases in between. Written as DNA, the CDR3 is TGTGCTAGTGGCTTTCGGGAGACCCAGTACTTC. This sequence encodes CASGFRETQYF.

This clonotype was seen a few times. The chain has TRBV27 and TRBJ2-7; TRBD1 matches 9 bases. The CDR3 sequence is 18 residues long. Germline assignment: CDR1 MNHEY and CDR2 SMNVEV (reference sequence). Trimming took 1 base from V and 5 from J; bases not matched to a gene: 15. This CDR3 reads CASSLLGTGILFANEQYF. CDR3 nucleotides: TGTGCCAGCAGTTTATTAGGGACAGGGATTTTGTTTGCGAACGAGCAGTACTTC.

There are many counts of this clonotype. This chain joins TRBV6-1 and TRBJ1-5; D unresolved. Germline V gene sequence: CDR1 MNHNS, CDR2 SASEGT. V lost 4 bases, J lost 1 base, and 5 bases lay in between. CDR3 size: 13 residues. CDR3 DNA: TGTGCCAGCAGTGCTGACAGCAATCAGCCCCAGCATTTT. Protein product: CASSADSNQPQHF.

The chain uses TRBV20-1 and TRBJ2-7; TRBD1 agrees at 8 bases. The CDR3 is 15 residues long. V dropped 3 bases and J dropped 4; count of bases not matched to a gene: 11. Germline V gene data show CDR1 as DFQATT and CDR2 as SNEGSKA (reference sequence). The chain's CDR3 is CSARESGTGAYEQYF. In DNA form, the CDR3 reads TGCAGTGCTAGGGAATCCGGGACAGGCGCTTACGAGCAGTACTTC.

The CDR3: CASSYDGTSQETQYF. CDR3 DNA sequence: TGCGCCAGCAGCTATGACGGGACCAGCCAAGAGACCCAGTACTTC. The gene calls are TRBV5-1 and TRBJ2-5, with D perhaps matching TRBD1 or TRBD2 (5 bases each). The CDR3 is made up of 15 amino acids. Trimming pared 3 bases from V and 1 base from J, leaving 13 bases between. CDR1 is SGHRS, CDR2 YFSETQ, per germline.

This chain links TRBV5-4 with TRBJ2-7; D might be TRBD1 or TRBD2, each matching 5 bases. V lost 4 bases and J 2 bases, leaving 16 bases between the germline ends. The CDR3 covers 15 residues. CDR1 SGHNT and CDR2 YYREEE come from the germline V gene (reference sequence). This CDR3 is CASSNTGTNPYEQYF. The CDR3 DNA reads TGTGCCAGCAGCAACACCGGGACGAACCCCTACGAGCAGTACTTC.

The chain is built from TRBV6-5 and TRBJ2-1, with D possibly TRBD1 on 7 matching bases. This CDR3 spans 15 amino acids. From germline, CDR1 is MNHEY and CDR2 SVGAGI. Trimming removed 0 bases at V and 6 bases at J, with 12 bases between. The CDR3 reads CASSYSTGRFNEQFF. CDR3 DNA sequence: TGTGCCAGCAGTTACTCGACAGGGAGGTTCAATGAGCAGTTCTTC.

This clonotype has just a few counts. The chain has TRBV20-1 and TRBJ2-7; D remains ambiguous. Trimming cost V 6 bases and J 2 bases, with 17 bases left between them. The CDR3 length is 14 residues. Germline V gene lookup returns CDR1 DFQATT and CDR2 SNEGSKA (reference sequence). CDR3 in amino acids: CSARPETVAYEQYF. Written as DNA, the CDR3 is TGCAGTGCCCGACCCGAGACGGTCGCCTACGAGCAGTACTTC.

This clonotype was found a few times. This rearrangement joins TRBV6-1 to TRBJ2-2; D gene ambiguous. The CDR3 spans 16 residues. The V end was cut by 6 bases, the J end by 0 bases, with 14 bases between. Germline CDR1 MNHNS, CDR2 SASEGT. This CDR3 reads CASSPTQRANTGELFF. The CDR3 nucleotides read TGTGCCAGCAGCCCTACCCAGCGCGCGAACACCGGGGAGCTGTTTTTT.

In its sample, this clonotype was seen a few times. This chain connects TRBV6-5 to TRBJ2-7; 7 positions match TRBD1. The CDR3 length is 15 residues. The germline gives CDR1 MNHEY, CDR2 SVGAGI. Trimming at V came to 2 bases and at J to 5 bases, leaving 9 bases not matched to a gene. The CDR3 is CASSYTTGPTHEQYF. DNA of the CDR3: TGTGCCAGCAGTTACACGACAGGGCCAACACACGAGCAGTACTTC.

The chain links TRBV6-1 to TRBJ2-3; D may be TRBD1 or TRBD2 (5 bases each). Germline V gene lookup returns CDR1 MNHNS and CDR2 SASEGT. The V gene lost 7 bases and the J gene lost 2 bases, with 13 bases spanning the gap. The CDR3 runs to 14 residues. In DNA form, the CDR3 reads TGTGCCAGCACTATCCGGGACCACACAGATACGCAGTATTTT. Encoded protein: CASTIRDHTDTQYF.

The genes are TRBV7-8 and TRBJ1-1, with D unresolved. V shed 1 base and J shed 10 bases, with 7 bases lying between them. Looked up from germline, CDR1 is SGHVS and CDR2 is FQNEAQ. The CDR3 loop spans 11 amino acids. Here the CDR3 DNA reads TGTGCCAGCAGCTTAGGCAGTCGAGCTTTCTTT. Its translation is CASSLGSRAFF.

DNA of the CDR3: TGTGCCAGCAGCCTTAAGGGGGACAGAAAAGGCTACACCTTC. Amino acid sequence: CASSLKGDRKGYTF. V is TRBV3-1 and J is TRBJ1-2; 7 bases fit TRBD1. The CDR3 has 14 amino acids. J was trimmed by 8 bases and V by 4 bases; bases with no gene match: 10. Looked up from germline, CDR1 is LGHDT and CDR2 is YNNKEL (reference sequence).

This clonotype was seen a handful of times. The V and J genes are TRBV7-9 and TRBJ1-1; maybe TRBD1 (6 bases). Trimming removed 5 bases at V and 3 bases at J, with 13 bases between. The germline CDR1 and CDR2 sequences are SEHNR and FQNEAQ (reference sequence). There are 14 residues in the CDR3. CDR3 in amino acids: CASSHRVSDTEAFF. The CDR3 DNA reads TGTGCCAGCAGCCACAGGGTTTCGGACACTGAAGCTTTCTTT.

This clonotype was recorded only once. A much larger clone differs by one base, so this may be a read error. V usage is TRBV11-1 and J usage is TRBJ2-1; D remains ambiguous. This CDR3 is 13 amino acids long. CDR1 is SGHAT and CDR2 is FQDESV in the germline V gene (reference sequence). V was clipped by 5 bases and J by 7 bases, with 12 bases between them. The CDR3 DNA is TGTGCCAGCAGCCCGGACGCGGTGAATGAGCAGTTCTTC. Translated, it gives CASSPDAVNEQFF.

This clonotype was recorded a few times. The chain is built from TRBV28 and TRBJ2-1, with 11 bases aligning to TRBD2. V trimming: 5 bases; J trimming: 4 bases; junction bases outside the gene matches: 13. CDR3 length: 18 residues. CDR1 is MDHEN, CDR2 SYDVKM, per germline. CDR3 loop: CASSGGPGLADLYNEQFF. The CDR3 nucleotides are TGTGCCAGCAGTGGAGGGCCGGGACTAGCGGATTTATACAATGAGCAGTTCTTC.

This clonotype was seen ten or more times. The chain uses TRBV7-8 and TRBJ1-1, with a possible D match to TRBD1 (5 bases). This CDR3 spans 13 amino acids. The V gene's germline CDR1 is SGHVS and CDR2 FQNEAQ. The V end was cut by 6 bases, the J end by 1 base, with 9 bases between. For the CDR3, the DNA is TGTGCCAGCAGAAATACAGGGAACACTGAAGCTTTCTTT. Its translation is CASRNTGNTEAFF.

A word on this clonotype: At one end the junction does not follow the germline gene, possibly because of a read error. This chain joins TRBV9 and TRBJ1-1, with D tentatively TRBD1 (6 bases). There are 15 residues in the CDR3. The germline V gene encodes CDR1 SGDLS and CDR2 YYNGEE. CDR3 loop: CASSQGRQGHTEAFF. Here the CDR3 DNA reads TGCGCCAGCAGCCAGGGGAGGCAGGGACACACTGAAGCTTTCTTT.

The genes are TRBV7-8 and TRBJ2-6; D call uncertain. Germline loops: CDR1 SGHVS, CDR2 FQNEAQ. The CDR3 spans 13 residues. V shed 6 bases and J shed 1 base, with 4 bases lying between them. The CDR3: CASRRSGANVLTF. In DNA, the CDR3 is TGTGCCAGCAGGAGATCTGGGGCCAACGTCCTGACTTTC.

This clonotype has more than one count but fewer than ten. This chain connects TRBV11-2 to TRBJ2-7; 9 nucleotides match TRBD2. This CDR3 spans 16 amino acids. V lost 0 bases, J lost 7 bases, and 10 bases stayed unmatched. Germline V gives CDR1 SGHAT, CDR2 FQNNGV. The CDR3 loop reads CASSLDWASGKGEQYF. CDR3 bases: TGTGCCAGCAGCTTAGATTGGGCTAGCGGGAAAGGGGAGCAGTACTTC.

This chain connects TRBV7-8 to TRBJ1-2; no clear D. Trimming took 1 base from V and 7 from J, leaving 7 bases between them. The CDR3 is made up of 12 amino acids. The germline gives CDR1 SGHVS, CDR2 FQNEAQ. CDR3 nucleotide sequence: TGTGCCAGCAGCTTAGTAACAGTTGGCTACACCTTC. Its translation: CASSLVTVGYTF.